One TCR beta chain is described in this entry. The germline gives CDR1 SQVTM, CDR2 ANQGSEA. The CDR3 consists of 12 residues. The V and J ends lost 4 bases and 4 bases respectively, with 11 bases between them. Sequencing was performed with immunoSEQ multiplex PCR; in TCRdb, only in-frame clones are kept and a portion is missing. This sample has some 1.4 million clones, with roughly 97% found just once. The sample comes from a study of shared clonotypes between healthy human individuals. The TCR was taken from a man aged 30 to 39 in good health. The chain is built from TRBV29-1 and TRBJ2-7; D not resolved. The source material was naive CD4+ T cells sorted from blood. Subset noted: CD45RA+ positively selected. The CDR3 DNA sequence: TGCAGCGTTGCTCACATCAGGTACGAGCAGTACTTC. Its translation: CSVAHIRYEQYF.